The 29 T cell receptor beta chains below were found in one sample sequenced in a study of control samples from healthy donors and cancer patients. Assay: immunoSEQ multiplex PCR; the TCRdb copy retains only in-frame clones and omits some. The sample contains 50,000 or so clones, 80% of which appear only once. Sequencing was carried out using blood. These receptors were obtained from a man between 65 and 85 years old in good health.

The chain is built from TRBV5-1 and TRBJ2-3; TRBD2 agrees at 8 bases. Germline V gives CDR1 SGHRS, CDR2 YFSETQ. This CDR3 region has 15 residues. Unmatched junction bases numbered 3, after V lost 1 base and J lost 2 bases. CDR3 DNA sequence: TGCGCCAGCAGCTTGTTAGCGGGGCCCACAGATACGCAGTATTTT. Amino acid sequence: CASSLLAGPTDTQYF.

The chain is built from TRBV28 and TRBJ2-5; 8 bases line up with TRBD2. The ends lost 2 bases at V and 5 bases at J; junction bases unmatched: 4. The CDR3 is 14 amino acids. Germline-derived CDR1 and CDR2 are MDHEN and SYDVKM. CDR3: CASSLGGRLETQYF. The CDR3 DNA sequence: TGTGCCAGCAGTTTAGGCGGGAGGTTGGAGACCCAGTACTTC.

The V call is TRBV7-9, the J call TRBJ1-2; D not certain. There are 17 residues in the CDR3. Germline V lookup: CDR1 SEHNR, CDR2 FQNEAQ (reference sequence). Trimming shortened V by 5 bases and J by 3 bases, and 22 bases separated the two germline ends. The CDR3: CASSLSWTLTWDYGYTF. CDR3 DNA: TGTGCCAGCAGCCTTTCCTGGACGCTTACCTGGGACTATGGCTACACCTTC.

The V and J genes are TRBV6-7 and TRBJ1-5, with a weak D call TRBD1 (5 bases). TRBV6-7 is an ORF, with its function uncertain. This CDR3 is built from 20 residues. Trimming shortened V by 2 bases and J by 2 bases, and 25 bases separated the two germline ends. The CDR3 sequence is CASSYPDSAMEPYRNQPQHF. DNA of the CDR3: TGTGCCAGCAGTTACCCAGACAGCGCCATGGAACCCTATCGCAATCAGCCCCAGCATTTT.

The chain combines TRBV28 with TRBJ2-3, with 9 bases matching TRBD2. CDR3 length equals 15 residues. In germline, CDR1 is MDHEN, CDR2 SYDVKM. V trimming: 1 base; J trimming: 6 bases; junction bases outside the gene matches: 5. CDR3 region: CASSLYPSGVDTQYF. CDR3 coding DNA: TGTGCCAGCAGTTTATACCCTAGCGGGGTGGATACGCAGTATTTT.

V usage is TRBV28 and J usage is TRBJ2-7; D is unclear. V lost 1 base to trimming and J lost 3 bases, with 1 base between them. The CDR3 runs 11 residues. CDR1 is MDHEN and CDR2 is SYDVKM in the germline V gene. CDR3 in DNA: TGTGCCAGCAGTTTATTCTACGAGCAGTACTTC. This codes for CASSLFYEQYF.

The V gene is TRBV15, the J gene TRBJ1-5; the D is unclear. The CDR3 is 18 amino acids. Germline loops: CDR1 LNHNV, CDR2 YYDKDF (reference sequence). Between the trimmed V and J ends, which lost 0 bases and 6 bases, there was a span of 21 bases. The CDR3 DNA reads TGTGCCACCAGCAGAGATCAGGTAACAACATCACCGGGTCAGCCCCAGCATTTT. As protein: CATSRDQVTTSPGQPQHF.

The rearrangement joins TRBV18 to TRBJ2-7, with TRBD2 matching over 8 bases. The CDR3 has 16 residues. The ends lost 0 bases at V and 4 bases at J; junction bases unmatched: 8. CDR1 KGHSH and CDR2 LQKENI come from the germline V gene. The CDR3: CASSPPIGAGEYEQYF. The CDR3 DNA is TGTGCCAGCTCACCACCGATTGGAGCGGGAGAATACGAGCAGTACTTC.

The chain uses TRBV5-4 and TRBJ2-1; D unclear. Germline lookup yields CDR1 SGHNT and CDR2 YYREEE (reference sequence). Trimming pared 0 bases from V and 0 bases from J, leaving 10 bases between. The CDR3 totals 16 residues. The CDR3 loop is CASSLAGVDSYNEQFF. The DNA of the CDR3 is TGTGCCAGCAGCTTGGCCGGAGTGGACTCCTACAATGAGCAGTTCTTC.

This rearrangement joins TRBV9 to TRBJ1-5, with 7 bases that match TRBD1. This CDR3 contains 17 residues. Germline V gene lookup returns CDR1 SGDLS and CDR2 YYNGEE. After removal of 3 bases from V and 3 bases from J, the junction contained 12 bases not matched to a gene. CDR3 amino acids: CASSGRAETGLNQPQHF. CDR3 nucleotide sequence: TGTGCCAGCAGCGGAAGAGCCGAGACAGGGCTCAATCAGCCCCAGCATTTT. Variable domain in full (rest from reference TRBV9 and TRBJ1-5): DSGVTQTPKHLITATGQRVTLRCSPRSGDLSVYWYQQSLDQGLQFLIQYYNGEERAKGNILERFSAQQFPDLHSELNLSSLELGDSALYFCASSGRAETGLNQPQHFGDGTRLSIL.

This clone was counted between two and nine times. V is TRBV19 and J is TRBJ1-4, with TRBD1 matching 8 bases. With 11 bases clipped from V and 5 bases from J, the junction kept 7 bases outside the gene matches. The CDR3 extends over 13 amino acids. Per germline, CDR1 LNHDA and CDR2 SQIVND (reference sequence). The DNA of the CDR3 is TGTGCCGCAAACAGGGGGGAAAATGAAAAACTGTTTTTT. Its protein product is CAANRGENEKLFF.

The chain combines TRBV24-1 with TRBJ2-1, with a weak D call TRBD2 (6 bases). V was trimmed by 9 bases and J by 6 bases, leaving 20 bases between them. The CDR3 contains 15 residues. Germline V lookup: CDR1 KGHDR, CDR2 SFDVKD. The CDR3 sequence is CATSPGGTFFNEQFF. The CDR3 nucleotides read TGTGCCACCTCCCCCGGCGGGACCTTTTTCAATGAGCAGTTCTTC.

This rearrangement joins TRBV3-1 (or the pseudogene TRBV3-2) to TRBJ2-5, with D perhaps TRBD1 or TRBD2 (5 bases each). From germline, CDR1 is LGHDT and CDR2 YNNKEL (reference sequence). V lost 3 bases, J lost 5 bases, and 19 bases lay in between. This CDR3 region has 16 residues. The CDR3 here is CASSQDGHHWGETQYF. CDR3 bases: TGTGCCAGCAGCCAGGACGGACATCATTGGGGGGAGACCCAGTACTTC.

This clone was observed a few times. The V gene is TRBV7-9, the J gene TRBJ1-5; unclear D gene. The CDR3 has 14 amino acids. V lost 5 bases to trimming and J lost 2 bases, with 10 bases between them. CDR1 and CDR2 from the germline V gene are SEHNR and FQNEAQ (reference sequence). The CDR3, as DNA: TGTGCCAGCAGCGACGAGGGCGGCAATCAGCCCCAGCATTTT. Translation gives CASSDEGGNQPQHF.

V gene TRBV6-5 combines with J gene TRBJ2-5; TRBD1 agrees at 8 bases. V trimming: 5 bases; J trimming: 5 bases; junction bases outside the gene matches: 10. Looked up from germline, CDR1 is MNHEY and CDR2 is SVGAGI. This CDR3 is 15 amino acids long. This CDR3 reads CASSRTGGGEETQYF. CDR3 DNA: TGTGCCAGCAGTCGTACAGGGGGTGGTGAGGAGACCCAGTACTTC.

The chain uses TRBV4-1 and TRBJ1-6, with 9 bases fitting TRBD1. Per the germline V gene, CDR1 is MGHRA and CDR2 is YSYEKL. V lost 0 bases and J lost 9; bases outside the gene matches: 3. The CDR3 spans 15 residues. The CDR3 DNA follows: TGCGCCAGCAGCCAAGAAGGACAGGGGATTTCACCCCTCCACTTT. Protein product: CASSQEGQGISPLHF.

The CDR3: CASSYGTGSSGNTIYF. The CDR3 DNA reads as TGTGCCAGCAGTTATGGCACAGGGAGCTCTGGAAACACCATATATTTT. The gene calls are TRBV6-6 and TRBJ1-3, with D perhaps TRBD1 (6 bases). The germline V gene has CDR1 MNHNY and CDR2 SVGAGI (reference sequence). V shed 3 bases and J shed 0 bases, with 12 bases lying between them. The CDR3 has 16 amino acids.

This chain joins TRBV5-1 and TRBJ2-5; 7 bases are a match to TRBD2. From germline, CDR1 is SGHRS and CDR2 YFSETQ. Losses at the gene ends were 0 bases for V and 5 bases for J; bases not matched to a gene: 4. The CDR3 is 14 residues long. Written as DNA, the CDR3 is TGCGCCAGCAGCTTGGAACCCGGGAGGGAGACCCAGTACTTC. Translating gives CASSLEPGRETQYF.

This clone was seen a few times. V and J are TRBV7-3 and TRBJ2-3, with 7 positions matching TRBD2. J gave up 5 bases and V 0 bases, and 2 bases lay outside the gene matches. The CDR3 extends over 14 amino acids. In germline, CDR1 is SGHTA, CDR2 FQGTGA. For the CDR3, the DNA is TGTGCCAGCAGCTTAACCGGGGAGGGAGATACGCAGTATTTT. The encoded protein is CASSLTGEGDTQYF.

This chain uses TRBV28 with TRBJ1-4; maybe TRBD1 (6 bases). V was shortened by 7 bases and J by 8 bases, with 11 bases between the two germline ends. Germline V gene lookup returns CDR1 MDHEN and CDR2 SYDVKM. This CDR3 comprises 12 residues. CDR3 protein: CASTRDNEKLFF. CDR3 in DNA: TGTGCCAGCACCCGGGACAACGAAAAACTGTTTTTT.

The rearrangement links TRBV28 to TRBJ1-3; the match to TRBD1 covers 7 bases. V dropped 6 bases and J dropped 4; count of bases not matched to a gene: 6. Germline V gives CDR1 MDHEN, CDR2 SYDVKM. The CDR3 totals 14 residues. CDR3 protein: CASSSRGLGNTIYF. In DNA, the CDR3 is TGTGCCAGCAGCTCAAGGGGGCTAGGAAACACCATATATTTT.

The chain couples TRBV19 to TRBJ2-7, with D perhaps matching TRBD2 (5 bases). Trimming removed 11 bases from V and 3 bases from J, with 20 bases in between. Germline V gene sequence: CDR1 LNHDA, CDR2 SQIVND (reference sequence). The CDR3 has 14 residues. This CDR3 is CAGFRPSRVYEQYF. For the CDR3, the DNA is TGTGCCGGATTCCGGCCCTCGCGGGTCTACGAGCAGTACTTC.

The chain combines TRBV6-5 with TRBJ2-7; a possible D gene is TRBD1 (6 bases). Per germline, CDR1 MNHEY and CDR2 SVGAGI. The CDR3 consists of 14 residues. The V end was cut by 6 bases, the J end by 0 bases, with 12 bases between. The CDR3 region has the DNA TGTGCCAGCAGCCGGGACATAGCCTCCTACGAGCAGTACTTC. It codes for CASSRDIASYEQYF.

The J gene is TRBJ1-1, the V gene TRBV11-2, with TRBD1 matching over 10 bases. CDR1 and CDR2 from the germline V gene are SGHAT and FQNNGV. This CDR3 contains 17 residues. J was trimmed by 6 bases and V by 1 base; bases with no gene match: 11. The CDR3 DNA sequence: TGTGCCAGCAGCTTAGTAGGGGGACAGGGGTTTATCTCTGAAGCTTTCTTT. Translated, it gives CASSLVGGQGFISEAFF.

The chain joins TRBV5-4 to TRBJ2-3, with TRBD1 identical over 7 bases. This CDR3 is built from 17 residues. The V and J ends lost 3 bases and 1 base, in that order; junction bases with no gene match: 11. Germline CDR1 SGHNT, CDR2 YYREEE (reference sequence). This CDR3 is CASSWEPDRAGTDTQYF. In DNA form, the CDR3 reads TGTGCCAGCAGCTGGGAACCAGACAGGGCGGGCACAGATACGCAGTATTTT.

The sample holds one count of this clone. V usage is TRBV30 and J usage is TRBJ2-1; 9 positions agree with TRBD1. Germline lookup yields CDR1 GTSNPN and CDR2 SVGIG (reference sequence). The CDR3 length is 14 residues. With V trimmed by 5 bases and J by 8 bases, 10 bases remained unmatched. The CDR3 protein is CAWYTGGVWDEQFF. The CDR3 nucleotides read TGTGCCTGGTATACAGGGGGCGTATGGGATGAGCAGTTCTTC.

The chain combines TRBV5-1 with TRBJ2-3, with 7 bases aligning to TRBD2. The V gene end was trimmed by 7 bases and the J gene end by 3 bases; junction bases not matched to a gene: 5. CDR3 length equals 13 residues. Germline CDR1 SGHRS, CDR2 YFSETQ. The CDR3 spells CASGDSGTDTQYF. CDR3 DNA sequence: TGCGCCAGCGGCGATAGCGGGACAGATACGCAGTATTTT.

The chain employs TRBV10-3 and TRBJ1-1; TRBD1 agrees at 10 bases. There are 13 residues in the CDR3. The ends lost 8 bases at V and 3 bases at J; junction bases unmatched: 3. CDR1 is ENHRY, CDR2 SYGVKD, per germline. The CDR3 DNA follows: TGTGCCATCGGGACAGGGGCGGACACTGAAGCTTTCTTT. Its translation is CAIGTGADTEAFF.

The CDR3 DNA follows: TGTGCCAGCAGCTTTAATCTACGGGACGAGCAGTACTTC. It specifies CASSFNLRDEQYF. This chain uses TRBV5-4 with TRBJ2-7; no reliable D call. Trimming stripped 2 bases from V and 5 bases from J, with 11 bases between. Germline lookup yields CDR1 SGHNT and CDR2 YYREEE (reference sequence). The CDR3 sequence is 13 residues long.